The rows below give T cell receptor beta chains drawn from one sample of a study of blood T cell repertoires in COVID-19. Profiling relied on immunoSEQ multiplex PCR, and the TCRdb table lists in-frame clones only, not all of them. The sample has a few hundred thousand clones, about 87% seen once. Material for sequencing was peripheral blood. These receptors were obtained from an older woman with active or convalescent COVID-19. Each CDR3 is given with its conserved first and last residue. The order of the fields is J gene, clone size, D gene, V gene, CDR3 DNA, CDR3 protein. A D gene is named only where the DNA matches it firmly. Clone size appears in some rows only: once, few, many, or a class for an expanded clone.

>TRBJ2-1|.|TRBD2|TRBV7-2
TGTGCCAGCAGACTAGCGGGGGGAAACAATGAGCAGTTCTTC
CASRLAGGNNEQFF
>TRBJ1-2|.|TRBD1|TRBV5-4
TGTGCCAGCGCACAGGGGCTAAACTATGGCTACACCTTC
CASAQGLNYGYTF
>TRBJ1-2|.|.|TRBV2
TGTGCCAGCACCCAGGGATGGAGCTATGGCTACACCTTC
CASTQGWSYGYTF
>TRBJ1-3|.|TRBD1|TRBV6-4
TGTGCCAGCAGTGACGCCACCCCAGGGGGCTTGAACACCATATATTTT
CASSDATPGGLNTIYF
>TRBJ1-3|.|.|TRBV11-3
TGTGCCAGCAGCTCGGACAGTAGGATTGGAAACACCATATATTTT
CASSSDSRIGNTIYF
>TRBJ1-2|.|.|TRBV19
TGTGCCAGTACGGTCCAGGCAGGGGACTATGGCTACACCTTC
CASTVQAGDYGYTF
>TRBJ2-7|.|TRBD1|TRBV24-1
TGTGCCACCGGAGGACAGGGGGCCTTCCACGAGCAGTACTTC
CATGGQGAFHEQYF
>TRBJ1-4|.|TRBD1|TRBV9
TGTGCCAGCAGCGTAGCCCCGGACAGGGAAAAACTGTTTTTT
CASSVAPDREKLFF
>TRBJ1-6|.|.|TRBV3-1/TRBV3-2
TGTGCCAGCAGCCAAGAAGGGGGAATGCGATCACCCCTCCACTTT
CASSQEGGMRSPLHF
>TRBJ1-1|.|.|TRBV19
TGTGCCAGTAGTGGTGGGGCCACTGAAGCTTTCTTT
CASSGGATEAFF
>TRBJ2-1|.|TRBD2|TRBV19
TGTGCCAGTCTTTTTTCGGCAGCCGATCTAGCGGGGGGGTTCAATGAGCAGTTCTTC
CASLFSAADLAGGFNEQFF
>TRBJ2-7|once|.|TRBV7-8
TGTGCCAGCAGCCTTCATCGACAGACGATGAACGAGCAGTACTTC
CASSLHRQTMNEQYF
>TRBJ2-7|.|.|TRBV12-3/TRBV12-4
TGTGCCAGCAGTAACACAGGGCCCGAGCAGTACTTC
CASSNTGPEQYF
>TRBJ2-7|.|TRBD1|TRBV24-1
TGTGCCACGAGTAAGGGACAGGGACGATTTTACGAGCAGTACTTC
CATSKGQGRFYEQYF
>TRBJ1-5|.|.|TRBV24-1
TGTGAGGTCCCGGAGGGCATCTTTGACGATAGCAATCAGCCCCAGCATTTT
CEVPEGIFDDSNQPQHF
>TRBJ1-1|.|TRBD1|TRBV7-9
TGTGCCAGCAGCCCTCACAGGGGGAGGAACACTGAAGCTTTCTTT
CASSPHRGRNTEAFF
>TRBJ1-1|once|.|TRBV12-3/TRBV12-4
TGTGCCAGCACCCCGGGGGGGACTGAAGCTTTCTTT
CASTPGGTEAFF
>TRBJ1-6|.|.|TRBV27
TGTGCCAGCAGTTACGGACAGCAGAATTCACCCCTCCACTTT
CASSYGQQNSPLHF
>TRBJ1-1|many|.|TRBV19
TGTGCCAGTAGTATAGGTAGATCCCGAGGGATGAACACTGAAGCTTTCTTT
CASSIGRSRGMNTEAFF
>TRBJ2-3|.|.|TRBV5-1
TGCGCCAGCAGCCCGGGGAGGTTTATCACAGATACGCAGTATTTT
CASSPGRFITDTQYF
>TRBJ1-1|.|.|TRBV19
TGTGCCAGTAGCCGAATGGGGAGGGTTGGAACTGAAGCTTTCTTT
CASSRMGRVGTEAFF
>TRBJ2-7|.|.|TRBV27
TGTGCCAGCATCCCCAGGGGCCGCTCCTACGAGCAGTACTTC
CASIPRGRSYEQYF
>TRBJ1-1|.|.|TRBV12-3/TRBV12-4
TGTGCCAGCAGCGTTAGGGGGAATGAAGCTTTCTTT
CASSVRGNEAFF
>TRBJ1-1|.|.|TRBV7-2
TGTGCCAGCAGCTTAAACAGGGTGAACACTGAAGCTTTCTTT
CASSLNRVNTEAFF
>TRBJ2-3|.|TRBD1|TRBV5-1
TGCGCCAGCAGCCCCAGGCAGGGGGGCACAGATACGCAGTATTTT
CASSPRQGGTDTQYF